This entry concerns a single T cell receptor (beta chain). Antigen unknown. Using immunoSEQ multiplex PCR, the repertoire was profiled, and TCRdb retains in-frame clones only, with some absent. The table has roughly 110,000 clones, 94% seen once; the top ten hold 3.8%. This sample is drawn from a study of brain T cells in children with intractable seizures. Study-level points and caveats: Clones missing pre-surgery may reflect undersampling of that blood sample.

The CDR3 consists of 15 residues. V lost 5 bases to trimming and J lost 0 bases, with 11 bases between them. CDR1 is SGHTA, CDR2 FQGNSA, per germline. The receptor comes from a boy younger than two with hemimegalencephaly and intractable seizures. This rearrangement joins TRBV7-2 to TRBJ1-5, with a weak D call TRBD1 (5 bases). The sample consisted of peripheral blood, taken at surgery. CDR3 in amino acids: CASSPRQYSNQPQHF. CDR3 in DNA: TGTGCCAGCAGCCCTCGACAGTATAGCAATCAGCCCCAGCATTTT.